These 21 T cell receptor beta chains share one sample of origin, sequenced in a study of cytomegalovirus exposure and HLA in healthy donors. A multiplex PCR was run with 60 Vbeta primers and 13 Jbeta primers. Only in-frame clones appear in the TCRdb table, and some are missing; sequencing was by immunoSEQ multiplex PCR. Its clone listing holds 150,000 to 250,000 clones. Sequencing input: PBMCs. The source is a boy between 10 and 17 years old in good health and CMV-seronegative.

This sequence joins TRBV23-1 and TRBJ1-1, with a possible D match to TRBD1 (5 bases). TRBV23-1 is an ORF, and what it does is uncertain. This CDR3 comprises 13 residues. Trimming stripped 1 base from V and 5 bases from J, with 8 bases between. The CDR3 coding sequence is TGCGCCAGCAGTCAATGGGGGGAAACTGAAGCTTTCTTT. Its translation is CASSQWGETEAFF.

This chain uses TRBV12-2 with TRBJ1-3; the DNA was not compared with TRBD1, the D call given in the table. TRBV12-2 represents a pseudogene. This CDR3 has 16 residues. For the CDR3, the DNA is TGTGCAAGTCGCTTAACAGGCTCCCTCGGCGGAAACACCATATATTTT. This translates into CASRLTGSLGGNTIYF.

V is TRBV19 and J is TRBJ1-5; 7 bases match TRBD1. The CDR3 extends over 16 amino acids. Germline V gives CDR1 LNHDA, CDR2 SQIVND (reference sequence). The V gene end was trimmed by 6 bases and the J gene end by 4 bases; junction bases not matched to a gene: 12. The CDR3 DNA reads TGTGCCAGTAGCGTTATCACAGGGGCGGAAAATCAGCCCCAGCATTTT. Amino acid sequence: CASSVITGAENQPQHF.

The gene calls are TRBV7-8 and TRBJ2-7; D may be TRBD2 (6 bases). V was cut by 3 bases and J by 4 bases, with 16 bases left in between. CDR3 size: 15 residues. Germline V gene sequence: CDR1 SGHVS, CDR2 FQNEAQ. The CDR3 nucleotides read TGTGCCAGCAGCTTTCCGACTAGGGAATTTTACGAGCAGTACTTC. This encodes CASSFPTREFYEQYF.

The gene calls are TRBV4-3 and TRBJ1-1, with 8 bases matching TRBD1. Germline-derived CDR1 and CDR2 are LGHNA and YSLEER. The trim removed 0 bases at V and 1 base at J, leaving 4 bases unmatched. The CDR3 is 16 amino acids. The CDR3 sequence: CASSQDPQGANTEAFF. In nucleotides, the CDR3 is TGCGCCAGCAGCCAAGACCCTCAGGGGGCGAACACTGAAGCTTTCTTT.

The V gene is TRBV25-1, the J gene TRBJ1-2, with D possibly being TRBD1 (5 bases). This CDR3 has 16 amino acids. The germline CDR1 and CDR2 sequences are MGHDK and SYGVNS. With 3 bases removed from V and 1 base from J, the gap between germline ends came to 15 bases. The CDR3 is CASSDIRGVGNYGYTF. Written as DNA, the CDR3 is TGTGCCAGCAGTGACATCCGGGGGGTGGGTAACTATGGCTACACCTTC.

The J gene is TRBJ2-2, the V gene TRBV25-1; D remains ambiguous. The CDR3 extends over 11 amino acids. CDR1 MGHDK and CDR2 SYGVNS come from the germline V gene. Deletions cut 5 bases from V and 6 bases from J, with 4 bases between. CDR3 DNA: TGTGCCAGCAGTCGTGCCGGGGAGCTGTTTTTT. This translates into CASSRAGELFF.

The chain employs TRBV27 and TRBJ2-1; unclear D gene. The CDR3 totals 12 residues. Germline-derived CDR1 and CDR2 are MNHEY and SMNVEV (reference sequence). The V end was cut by 4 bases, the J end by 6 bases, with 7 bases between. The CDR3 DNA reads as TGTGCCAGCAGTTGGTTCGGCAATGAGCAGTTCTTC. Translation: CASSWFGNEQFF.

The chain links TRBV19 to TRBJ2-7, with 13 bases matching TRBD2. The CDR3 spans 16 residues. Germline V gene lookup returns CDR1 LNHDA and CDR2 SQIVND (reference sequence). Trimming at V came to 6 bases and at J to 2 bases, leaving 7 bases not matched to a gene. The DNA of the CDR3 is TGTGCCAGTAGCCCTCGACTAGCGGGGGGAACCTACGAGCAGTACTTC. It is translated as CASSPRLAGGTYEQYF.

This chain uses TRBV4-1 with TRBJ2-3; tentatively, D is TRBD2 (6 bases). The CDR3 length is 15 residues. Deletions cut 1 base from V and 0 bases from J, with 8 bases between. Germline V gives CDR1 MGHRA, CDR2 YSYEKL. CDR3 loop: CASSQVGTSTDTQYF. As DNA, the CDR3 is TGCGCCAGCAGCCAAGTAGGGACTAGCACAGATACGCAGTATTTT.

The J gene is TRBJ2-3, the V gene TRBV9; TRBD2 matches at 8 bases. CDR1 and CDR2 from the germline V gene are SGDLS and YYNGEE. The CDR3 consists of 15 residues. Trimming cost V 0 bases and J 3 bases; bases outside gene matches: 3. The CDR3 DNA follows: TGTGCCAGCAGCGTAGCGGGGGGGTGGACAGATACGCAGTATTTT. It specifies CASSVAGGWTDTQYF.

The CDR3 sequence is CASSGGTGLSTDTQYF. The CDR3 nucleotides read TGTGCCAGCAGCGGCGGGACGGGGCTGAGCACAGATACGCAGTATTTT. The chain couples TRBV5-6 to TRBJ2-3, with D maybe TRBD2 (6 bases). V dropped 4 bases and J dropped 0 bases, with 15 bases sitting between them. The CDR3 totals 16 residues. Germline V gives CDR1 SGHDT, CDR2 YYEEEE.

This sequence joins TRBV27 and TRBJ1-2; D is unclear. This CDR3 is 12 amino acids long. V was cut by 4 bases and J by 6 bases, with 9 bases left in between. CDR1 is MNHEY, CDR2 SMNVEV, per germline (reference sequence). The DNA for the CDR3 is TGTGCCAGCAGTTCCCCCCCGGATGGCTACACCTTC. Residues: CASSSPPDGYTF.

V usage is TRBV30 and J usage is TRBJ2-7, with 9 bases lining up with TRBD1. Germline V gene sequence: CDR1 GTSNPN, CDR2 SVGIG (reference sequence). Losses at the gene ends were 6 bases for V and 2 bases for J; bases not matched to a gene: 14. The CDR3 loop spans 16 amino acids. CDR3 coding DNA: TGTGCCTGTGGGACAGGGTGGTCTTATCTTCCCTACGAGCAGTACTTC. This gives the protein CACGTGWSYLPYEQYF.

The rearrangement joins TRBV5-1 to TRBJ2-5; 9 nucleotides line up with TRBD1. Germline values: CDR1 SGHRS, CDR2 YFSETQ. CDR3 length: 17 residues. With V trimmed by 2 bases and J by 4 bases, 12 bases remained unmatched. DNA for the CDR3: TGCGCCAGCAGCTTCTATCGATTGGGACAGGGTGGAGAGACCCAGTACTTC. Translation gives CASSFYRLGQGGETQYF.

This chain uses TRBV5-6 with TRBJ2-2, with TRBD1 identical over 11 bases. The V and J ends lost 0 bases and 3 bases, in that order; junction bases with no gene match: 4. The CDR3 is 17 residues long. CDR1 is SGHDT and CDR2 is YYEEEE in the germline V gene. The CDR3 region is CASSLVRDRGDTGELFF. The CDR3 DNA reads TGTGCCAGCAGCTTGGTGCGGGACAGGGGGGACACCGGGGAGCTGTTTTTT.

The rearrangement joins TRBV11-2 to TRBJ2-7; tentative D call: TRBD1 (6 bases). V gave up 1 base and J gave up 3 bases, with 10 bases separating them. Looked up from germline, CDR1 is SGHAT and CDR2 is FQNNGV. The CDR3 length is 14 residues. The CDR3 loop is CASSLGGPLYEQYF. DNA for the CDR3: TGTGCCAGCAGCTTAGGGGGGCCACTCTACGAGCAGTACTTC.

The CDR3 bases are TGTGCCAGCAGCTTAGTAGTGGAGGCTGAAGCTTTCTTT. The encoded protein is CASSLVVEAEAFF. The gene calls are TRBV7-2 and TRBJ1-1; no definite D call. CDR1 is SGHTA and CDR2 is FQGNSA in the germline V gene. The CDR3 is made up of 13 amino acids. The germline V and J ends were trimmed by 1 base and 6 bases, with 9 bases remaining between them.

The V and J genes are TRBV7-8 and TRBJ1-5; no definite D call. V shed 3 bases and J shed 5 bases, with 11 bases lying between them. The CDR3 is made up of 14 amino acids. CDR1 is SGHVS, CDR2 FQNEAQ, per germline. DNA of the CDR3: TGTGCCAGCAGCTTTGCCCCGGGAGATCAGCCCCAGCATTTT. This sequence encodes CASSFAPGDQPQHF.

The chain has TRBV5-1 and TRBJ1-1, with D possibly being TRBD1 (6 bases). Trimming took off 4 bases at V and 7 bases at J, with 20 bases between the two ends. Germline V gene data show CDR1 as SGHRS and CDR2 as YFSETQ. The CDR3 runs 15 residues. The CDR3 DNA follows: TGCGCCAGCAGCCCAGGGGACATCTTAGGTGGTGAAGCTTTCTTT. Translation gives CASSPGDILGGEAFF.

J is TRBJ1-1 and V is TRBV27, with 10 bases fitting TRBD1. This CDR3 is built from 12 residues. V lost 1 base and J lost 13; bases outside the gene matches: 3. Germline V gene lookup returns CDR1 MNHEY and CDR2 SMNVEV (reference sequence). CDR3 loop: CASSLYGTGDFF. The CDR3 DNA reads TGTGCCAGCAGTTTATACGGGACAGGGGATTTCTTT.